This section outlines one T cell receptor beta chain sequence together with its context. Its antigen is unidentified. Profiled with immunoSEQ multiplex PCR; TCRdb holds only in-frame clones, not every one. The data hold 160,000 or so clones, with 90% to 95% observed a single time. These data are taken from a study of T cell responses to AZD1222 COVID-19 vaccine. Across the whole study: Pooled together were second doses at about 4 or about 12 weeks.

Regarding the study as a whole: Spike-specific TCR breadth and depth rose after two AZD1222 doses. The repertoires were collected only after the peak T cell response.

The TCR was taken from an adult in good health. Sequencing was performed on peripheral blood, taken on day 0 of AZD1222 vaccination.

The CDR3 is CSVERGPNTEAFF. In DNA form, the CDR3 reads TGCAGCGTTGAGCGGGGCCCGAACACTGAAGCTTTCTTT. The chain has TRBV29-1 and TRBJ1-1, with a possible D match to TRBD1 (5 bases). V shed 3 bases and J shed 1 base, with 9 bases lying between them. This CDR3 has 13 residues. CDR1 and CDR2 (germline): SQVTM, ANQGSEA.